This record looks at one TCR beta chain sequence and its context. Here immunoSEQ multiplex PCR was the method, and the copy in TCRdb shows in-frame clones only, minus some. The data show about 50,000 clones, with 90% to 95% seen just once and about 10% held by the top ten. Germline CDR1 and CDR2: MGHDK and SYGVNS. The CDR3 has 17 residues. Trimming removed 0 bases at V and 0 bases at J, with 14 bases between. The data originate from a study of T cell changes during pregnancy in multiple sclerosis. The sequencing here drew on CD8+ T cells from peripheral blood mononuclear cells, taken after pregnancy. This chain joins TRBV25-1 and TRBJ1-1; possibly TRBD1 for D (5 bases). This TCR was sampled from a female donor with multiple sclerosis, enrolled in a pregnancy study. As DNA, the CDR3 is TGTGCCAGCAGTGAATATTTTACGGAGGGGCTGAACACTGAAGCTTTCTTT. Encoded protein: CASSEYFTEGLNTEAFF.